This T cell receptor beta chain was sequenced in a study of siplizumab effects on memory and regulatory T cells. Study-level points and caveats: Among sequences traceable to unstimulated CD4+ memory cells, alloreactive ones were significantly reduced by siplizumab. Suppressive capability of dividing Tregs from siplizumab cultures went unverified.

The junction had 18 bases not matched to a gene; V was cut back by 0 bases and J by 6 bases. Per the germline V gene, CDR1 is LGHNA and CDR2 is YNFKEQ. The CDR3 has 19 residues. This table comes from immunoSEQ multiplex PCR, and its TCRdb copy is limited to in-frame clones, with some not included. The sample lists over 80,000 clones; about 94% were seen once. With respect to this clone: Its specificity is unknown.

The chain is built from TRBV4-2 and TRBJ2-3; TRBD2 agrees at 7 bases. The clonotype comes from a human donor in good health. The sample was non-Treg CD4+ T cells sorted from blood. The CDR3 nucleotides read TGTGCCAGCAGCCAAGAATGGGGGAGGGCCCCCTCCGTGTATGATACGCAGTATTTT. Its protein is CASSQEWGRAPSVYDTQYF.